The 23 T cell receptor beta chains in this list originate from one sample, sequenced in a study of beta chain features in type 1 diabetes. General observations from the study: Shorter TCRB CDR3s, moderately but significantly so, marked every one of the four CD4+ subsets in Type 1 diabetes patients.

The entirety of the isolated RNA underwent reverse transcription, so expressed TCRB transcripts were sequenced. Only in-frame clones appear in the TCRdb table, and some are missing; sequencing was by immunoSEQ multiplex PCR. The sample yields 600,000 to 750,000 clones, about an eighth seen once. The antigens for these receptors are not known. The specimen was naive CD4+ T cells from blood. These receptors all stem from a young man with type 1 diabetes.

This clone was recorded a few times. This sequence joins TRBV5-4 and TRBJ2-7, with 12 positions matching TRBD1. Germline V gene data show CDR1 as SGHNT and CDR2 as YYREEE (reference sequence). V lost 4 bases to trimming and J lost 6 bases; unmatched junction nucleotides: 8. The CDR3 length is 15 residues. CDR3 protein: CASSPGQGAHGEQYF. CDR3 sequence (DNA): TGTGCCAGCAGCCCGGGACAGGGGGCTCACGGCGAGCAGTACTTC.

There are a few counts of this clone. The rearrangement uses TRBV4-3 and TRBJ2-1, with D uncertain. CDR1 is LGHNA and CDR2 is YSLEER in the germline V gene. The germline V and J ends were trimmed by 0 bases and 0 bases, with 9 bases remaining between them. The CDR3 totals 16 residues. The CDR3 reads CASSQDLRTSYNEQFF. Written as DNA, the CDR3 is TGCGCCAGCAGCCAAGATTTGCGGACCTCCTACAATGAGCAGTTCTTC.

This clone turned up a few times. V and J are TRBV30 and TRBJ2-5, with 9 bases that match TRBD1. Near its end, the DNA agrees better with TRBJ2-7, so the J call may be wrong. The CDR3 loop spans 13 amino acids. Germline V gene data show CDR1 as GTSNPN and CDR2 as SVGIG (reference sequence). DNA of the CDR3: TGTGCCTGGACGGACAGGGGCTCCTACGAGCAGTACTTC. This gives the protein CAWTDRGSYEQYF.

This clone was recorded a few times. V is TRBV4-3 and J is TRBJ1-2, with D hard to call. V was clipped by 4 bases and J by 3 bases, with 12 bases between them. This CDR3 has 14 amino acids. CDR1 is LGHNA, CDR2 YSLEER, per germline. CDR3 protein: CASSLTRTDYGYTF. CDR3 in DNA: TGCGCCAGCAGCCTCACACGGACTGACTATGGCTACACCTTC.

This clone was seen a handful of times. The J gene is TRBJ1-5, the V gene TRBV18; D is unresolved. CDR1 is KGHSH and CDR2 is LQKENI in the germline V gene. The length of the CDR3 is 13 residues. V was cut by 4 bases and J by 5 bases, with 9 bases left in between. The CDR3 DNA is TGTGCCAGCTCACTTGGTGGGGATCAGCCCCAGCATTTT. This gives the protein CASSLGGDQPQHF.

In this sample, this clone turned up a few times. V is TRBV7-2 and J is TRBJ1-4; 8 bases are a match to TRBD1. Germline V CDR1 and CDR2: SGHTA, FQGNSA. Trimming cost V 5 bases and J 9 bases; bases outside gene matches: 8. CDR3 length: 14 residues. The CDR3 nucleotides read TGTGCCAGCAGCCTCCCGGACAGGGTGAAAAAACTGTTTTTT. It specifies CASSLPDRVKKLFF.

The V call is TRBV9, the J call TRBJ1-2; 7 positions agree with TRBD1. CDR1 SGDLS and CDR2 YYNGEE come from the germline V gene. CDR3 size: 12 residues. Trimming took 3 bases from V and 4 from J; bases not matched to a gene: 0. The DNA for the CDR3 is TGTGCCAGCAGCGACAGGGGCTATGGCTACACCTTC. Its translation is CASSDRGYGYTF.

The rearrangement links TRBV10-3 to TRBJ2-7; 7 bases agree with TRBD1. This CDR3 spans 13 amino acids. Germline V gives CDR1 ENHRY, CDR2 SYGVKD. Trimming cost V 0 bases and J 4 bases; bases outside gene matches: 0. The CDR3 region is CAISESTGYEQYF. In DNA, the CDR3 is TGTGCCATCAGTGAGTCGACAGGGTACGAGCAGTACTTC.

This clone was detected a few times. This chain connects TRBV11-3 to TRBJ2-1, with D possibly matching TRBD1 (5 bases). Trimming cost V 0 bases and J 11 bases, with 11 bases left between them. CDR1 is SGHNT, CDR2 YENEEA, per germline. The CDR3 is 13 amino acids. The CDR3 is CASSLDRAEKQFF. The CDR3 region has the DNA TGTGCCAGCAGCTTAGACAGGGCCGAGAAGCAGTTCTTC.

This clone was seen more than once but under ten times. The chain joins TRBV6-5 to TRBJ2-5, with D unresolved. The germline V gene has CDR1 MNHEY and CDR2 SVGAGI. The CDR3 has 15 amino acids. Trimming cost V 5 bases and J 1 base, with 14 bases left between them. In DNA form, the CDR3 reads TGTGCCAGCAGTCGGTCCAGCCCCGGCCAAGAGACCCAGTACTTC. It translates to CASSRSSPGQETQYF.

This clone has more than one count but fewer than ten. The J gene is TRBJ2-7, the V gene TRBV6-1, with 9 bases lining up with TRBD1. CDR1 and CDR2 from the germline V gene are MNHNS and SASEGT. The ends lost 8 bases at V and 2 bases at J; junction bases unmatched: 10. This CDR3 is built from 15 residues. The CDR3, as DNA: TGTGCCAGCTCCCTGGGCCGGACAGGGGCCTACGAGCAGTACTTC. Its translation is CASSLGRTGAYEQYF.

The chain has TRBV29-1 and TRBJ1-2; D is unclear. Trimming took off 4 bases at V and 3 bases at J, with 12 bases between the two ends. Germline CDR1 reads SQVTM; CDR2 reads ANQGSEA. The CDR3 extends over 13 amino acids. The CDR3 bases are TGCAGCGTTGTGCTCTGGACGGACTATGGCTACACCTTC. The encoded protein is CSVVLWTDYGYTF.

This clone was counted only a few times. The V call is TRBV2, the J call TRBJ2-7; D is possibly TRBD1 (5 bases). CDR3 length: 15 residues. Germline V CDR1 and CDR2: SNHLY, FYNNEI. V lost 3 bases and J 3 bases, leaving 15 bases between the germline ends. CDR3 sequence reads: CASSDPTVYLYEQYF. Written as DNA, the CDR3 is TGTGCCAGCAGTGACCCGACAGTTTACCTCTACGAGCAGTACTTC.

J is TRBJ2-3 and V is TRBV25-1; TRBD1 agrees at 7 bases. V shed 0 bases, J shed 6 bases, and the junction held 6 bases outside the gene matches. The CDR3 extends over 15 amino acids. CDR1 MGHDK and CDR2 SYGVNS come from the germline V gene. In DNA form, the CDR3 reads TGTGCCAGCAGTGAATATGCCAGGGGGATCGATACGCAGTATTTT. Translating gives CASSEYARGIDTQYF.

The gene calls are TRBV7-9 and TRBJ1-2; D gene uncertain. The CDR3 length is 12 residues. The V end lost 5 bases, the J end lost 13 bases, and 17 bases lay between the germline ends. The V gene's germline CDR1 is SEHNR and CDR2 FQNEAQ (reference sequence). CDR3 sequence (DNA): TGTGCCAGCAGCAAAAGTCACCAGACGGTCACCTTC. Protein product: CASSKSHQTVTF.

V and J are TRBV7-2 and TRBJ2-1; TRBD2 matches 11 bases. Germline CDR1 SGHTA, CDR2 FQGNSA. The CDR3 runs 16 residues. V shed 2 bases, J shed 3 bases, and the junction held 3 bases outside the gene matches. CDR3 amino acids: CASSLLAGGIYNEQFF. The CDR3 bases are TGTGCCAGCAGCTTACTAGCGGGGGGTATCTACAATGAGCAGTTCTTC. The full variable domain, its missing parts supplied by reference TRBV7-2 and TRBJ2-1, is GAGVSQSPSNKVTEKGKDVELRCDPISGHTALYWYRQSLGQGLEFLIYFQGNSAPDKSGLPSDRFSAERTGGSVSTLTIQRTQQEDSAVYLCASSLLAGGIYNEQFFGPGTRLTVL.

The genes are TRBV9 and TRBJ2-5; 11 bases map to TRBD2. The V and J ends lost 0 bases and 4 bases, in that order; junction bases with no gene match: 5. CDR3 length: 16 residues. Germline CDR1 SGDLS, CDR2 YYNGEE. CDR3 sequence reads: CASSVGTGTSGETQYF. CDR3 in DNA: TGTGCCAGCAGCGTAGGGACGGGGACTAGCGGAGAGACCCAGTACTTC.

The V gene is TRBV4-2, the J gene TRBJ1-3; D is perhaps TRBD1 (6 bases). This CDR3 contains 17 residues. Germline CDR1 reads LGHNA; CDR2 reads YNFKEQ. Trimming shortened V by 3 bases and J by 8 bases, and 23 bases separated the two germline ends. The DNA for the CDR3 is TGTGCCAGCAGCCACCCGACAGGTCACGGGTCGCGTGACACCATATATTTT. As protein: CASSHPTGHGSRDTIYF.

The chain carries TRBV25-1 and TRBJ2-1; 14 nucleotides align to TRBD2. The CDR3 length is 17 residues. V shed 4 bases and J 6 bases; nucleotides not matched to a gene: 8. The germline gives CDR1 MGHDK, CDR2 SYGVNS. The CDR3 coding sequence is TGTGCCAGCAGTGGACTAGCGGGGGGGTTGATGAGCAATGAGCAGTTCTTC. Protein sequence: CASSGLAGGLMSNEQFF.

This clone was seen more than once but under ten times. V usage is TRBV28 and J usage is TRBJ1-2; 8 bases are shared with TRBD1. The germline V gene has CDR1 MDHEN and CDR2 SYDVKM. J gave up 8 bases and V 7 bases, and 9 bases lay outside the gene matches. The CDR3 contains 13 residues. This CDR3 reads CASISGQGHGYTF. Written as DNA, the CDR3 is TGTGCCAGCATCTCAGGACAGGGACACGGCTACACCTTC.

This clone was recorded a few times. V gene TRBV6-5 combines with J gene TRBJ2-3, with D perhaps being TRBD1 or TRBD2 (6 bases each). CDR1 and CDR2 (germline): MNHEY, SVGAGI. The V and J ends lost 7 bases and 4 bases respectively, with 18 bases between them. CDR3 length: 15 residues. The chain's CDR3 is CASTTGGRPPDTQYF. The CDR3 nucleotides read TGTGCCAGCACCACCGGGGGCCGACCTCCAGATACGCAGTATTTT.

This rearrangement joins TRBV4-3 to TRBJ1-6, with D uncertain. V lost 2 bases to trimming and J lost 0 bases, with 8 bases between them. This CDR3 contains 16 residues. From germline, CDR1 is LGHNA and CDR2 YSLEER. In DNA, the CDR3 is TGCGCCAGCAGCCAAATAGGGAGCTCCTATAATTCACCCCTCCACTTT. Its translation: CASSQIGSSYNSPLHF.

The chain couples TRBV7-3 to TRBJ1-3; 9 positions match TRBD1. Germline-derived CDR1 and CDR2 are SGHTA and FQGTGA. There are 14 residues in the CDR3. V lost 3 bases to trimming and J lost 4 bases; unmatched junction nucleotides: 1. The CDR3: CASSLGTGGNTIYF. Here the CDR3 DNA reads TGTGCCAGCAGCTTGGGGACAGGGGGAAACACCATATATTTT.